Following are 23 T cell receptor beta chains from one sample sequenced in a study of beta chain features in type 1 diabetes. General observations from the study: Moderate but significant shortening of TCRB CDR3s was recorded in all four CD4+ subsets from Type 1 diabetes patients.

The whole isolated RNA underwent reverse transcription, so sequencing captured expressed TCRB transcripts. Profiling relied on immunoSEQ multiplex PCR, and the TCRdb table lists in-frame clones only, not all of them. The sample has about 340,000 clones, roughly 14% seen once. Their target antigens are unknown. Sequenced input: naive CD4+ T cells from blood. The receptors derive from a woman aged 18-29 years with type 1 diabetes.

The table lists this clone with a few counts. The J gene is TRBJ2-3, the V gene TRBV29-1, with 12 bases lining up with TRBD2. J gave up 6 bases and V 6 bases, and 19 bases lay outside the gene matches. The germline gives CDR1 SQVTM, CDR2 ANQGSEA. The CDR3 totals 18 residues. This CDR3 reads CSVRRLAGGGITPDTQYF. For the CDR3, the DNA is TGCAGCGTCCGCAGGCTAGCGGGAGGGGGGATAACTCCGGATACGCAGTATTTT.

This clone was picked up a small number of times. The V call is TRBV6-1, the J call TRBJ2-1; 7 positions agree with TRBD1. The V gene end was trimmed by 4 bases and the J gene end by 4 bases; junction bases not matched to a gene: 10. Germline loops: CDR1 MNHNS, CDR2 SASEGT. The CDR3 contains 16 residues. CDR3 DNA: TGTGCCAGCAGTGCAACTCGGACAGGACAGTACAATGAGCAGTTCTTC. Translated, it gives CASSATRTGQYNEQFF.

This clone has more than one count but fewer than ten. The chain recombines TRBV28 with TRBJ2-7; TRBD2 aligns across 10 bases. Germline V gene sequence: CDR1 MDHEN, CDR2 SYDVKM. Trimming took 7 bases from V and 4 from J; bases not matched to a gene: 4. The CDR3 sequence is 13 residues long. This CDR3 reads CASTEREGYEQYF. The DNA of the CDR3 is TGTGCCAGCACGGAGCGGGAGGGGTACGAGCAGTACTTC.

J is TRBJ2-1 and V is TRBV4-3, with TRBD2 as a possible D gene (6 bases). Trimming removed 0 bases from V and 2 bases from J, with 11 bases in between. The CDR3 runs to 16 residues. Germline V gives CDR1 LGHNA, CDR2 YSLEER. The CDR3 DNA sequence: TGCGCCAGCAGCCAAGATCTAGCGACTACCTACAATGAGCAGTTCTTC. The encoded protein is CASSQDLATTYNEQFF.

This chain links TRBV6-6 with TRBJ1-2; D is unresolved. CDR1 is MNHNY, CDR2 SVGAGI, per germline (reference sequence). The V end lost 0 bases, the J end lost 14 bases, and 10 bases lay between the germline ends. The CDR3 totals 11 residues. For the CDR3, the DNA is TGTGCCAGCAGTTACTCGACAACTGGGACCTTC. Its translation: CASSYSTTGTF.

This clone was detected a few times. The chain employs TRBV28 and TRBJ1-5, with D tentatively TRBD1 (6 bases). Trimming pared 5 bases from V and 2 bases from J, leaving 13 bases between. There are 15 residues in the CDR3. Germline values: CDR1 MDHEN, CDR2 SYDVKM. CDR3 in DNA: TGTGCCAGCAGTAAAACAGGGCTTGGCAATCAGCCCCAGCATTTT. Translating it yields CASSKTGLGNQPQHF.

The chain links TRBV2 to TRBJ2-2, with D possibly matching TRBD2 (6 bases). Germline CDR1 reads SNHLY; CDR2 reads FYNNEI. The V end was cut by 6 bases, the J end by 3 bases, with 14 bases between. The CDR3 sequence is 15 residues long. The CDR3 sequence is CASSARGWDTGELFF. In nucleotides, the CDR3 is TGTGCCAGCAGCGCCCGGGGGTGGGACACCGGGGAGCTGTTTTTT.

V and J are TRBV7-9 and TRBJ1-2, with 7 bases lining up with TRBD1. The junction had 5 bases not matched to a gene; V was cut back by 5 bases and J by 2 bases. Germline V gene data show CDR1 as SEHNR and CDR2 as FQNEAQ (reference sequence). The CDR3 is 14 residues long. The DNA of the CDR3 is TGTGCCAGCAGCACCCTGACAGGGAACTATGGCTACACCTTC. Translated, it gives CASSTLTGNYGYTF. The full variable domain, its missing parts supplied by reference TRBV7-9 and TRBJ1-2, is DTGVSQNPRHKITKRGQNVTFRCDPISEHNRLYWYRQTLGQGPEFLTYFQNEAQLEKSRLLSDRFSAERPKGSFSTLEIQRTEQGDSAMYLCASSTLTGNYGYTFGSGTRLTVV.

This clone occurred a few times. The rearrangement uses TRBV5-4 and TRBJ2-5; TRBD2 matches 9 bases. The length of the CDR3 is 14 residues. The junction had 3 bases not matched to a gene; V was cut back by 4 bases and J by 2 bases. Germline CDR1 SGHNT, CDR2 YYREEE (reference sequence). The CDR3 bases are TGTGCCAGCAGCCCGGGACTAGCTCAAGAGACCCAGTACTTC. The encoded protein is CASSPGLAQETQYF.

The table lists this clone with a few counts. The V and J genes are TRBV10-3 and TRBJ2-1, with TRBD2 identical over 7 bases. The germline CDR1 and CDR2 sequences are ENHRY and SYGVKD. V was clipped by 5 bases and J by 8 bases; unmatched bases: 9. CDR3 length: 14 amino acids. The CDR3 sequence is CAISISGKGYEQFF. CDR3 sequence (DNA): TGTGCCATCAGTATAAGCGGGAAGGGTTATGAGCAGTTCTTC.

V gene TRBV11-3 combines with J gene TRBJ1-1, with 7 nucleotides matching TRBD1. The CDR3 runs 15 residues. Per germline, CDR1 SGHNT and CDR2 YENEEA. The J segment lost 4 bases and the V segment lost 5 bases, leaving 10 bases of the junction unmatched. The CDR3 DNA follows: TGTGCCAGCAGCCCCCCGACAGGGTCGATCACTGAAGCTTTCTTT. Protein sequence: CASSPPTGSITEAFF.

CDR3 residues: CASSLAPAGGQNEQFF. CDR3 DNA sequence: TGTGCCAGCAGCTTAGCCCCAGCGGGTGGGCAGAATGAGCAGTTCTTC. The chain has TRBV7-2 and TRBJ2-1; D is perhaps TRBD2 (6 bases). From germline, CDR1 is SGHTA and CDR2 FQGNSA. Trimming removed 0 bases from V and 7 bases from J, with 16 bases in between. The CDR3 length is 16 residues.

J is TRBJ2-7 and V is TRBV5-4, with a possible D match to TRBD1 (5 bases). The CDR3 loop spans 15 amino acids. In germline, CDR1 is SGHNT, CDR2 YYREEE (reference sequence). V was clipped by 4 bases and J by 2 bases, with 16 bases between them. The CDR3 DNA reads TGTGCCAGCAGCCCCTCTCTGAAAGGGGCCTACGAGCAGTACTTC. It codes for CASSPSLKGAYEQYF.

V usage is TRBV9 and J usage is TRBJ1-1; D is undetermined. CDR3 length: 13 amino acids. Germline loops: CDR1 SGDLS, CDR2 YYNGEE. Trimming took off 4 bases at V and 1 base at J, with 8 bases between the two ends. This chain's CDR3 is CASSRGGNTEAFF. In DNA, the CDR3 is TGTGCCAGCAGCCGGGGAGGGAACACTGAAGCTTTCTTT.

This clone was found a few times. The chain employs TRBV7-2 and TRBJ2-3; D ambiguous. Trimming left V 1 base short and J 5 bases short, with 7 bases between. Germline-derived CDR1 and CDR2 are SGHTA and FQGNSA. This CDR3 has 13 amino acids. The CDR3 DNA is TGTGCCAGCAGCTTAGACAGAAGAGATACGCAGTATTTT. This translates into CASSLDRRDTQYF.

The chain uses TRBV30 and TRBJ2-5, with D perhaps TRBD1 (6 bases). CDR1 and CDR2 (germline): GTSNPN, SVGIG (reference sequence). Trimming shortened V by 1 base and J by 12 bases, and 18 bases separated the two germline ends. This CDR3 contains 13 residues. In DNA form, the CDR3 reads TGTGCCTGGAGTGGCTTGTTGCGGTCAGGGGAGTACTTC. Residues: CAWSGLLRSGEYF.

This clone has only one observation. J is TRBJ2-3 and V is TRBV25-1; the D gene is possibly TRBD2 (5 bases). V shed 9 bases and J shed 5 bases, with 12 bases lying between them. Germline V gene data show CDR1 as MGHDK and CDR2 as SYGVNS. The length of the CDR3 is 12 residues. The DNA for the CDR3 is TGTGCCAGTCTCCCGAGCGGAGATACGCAGTATTTT. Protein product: CASLPSGDTQYF.

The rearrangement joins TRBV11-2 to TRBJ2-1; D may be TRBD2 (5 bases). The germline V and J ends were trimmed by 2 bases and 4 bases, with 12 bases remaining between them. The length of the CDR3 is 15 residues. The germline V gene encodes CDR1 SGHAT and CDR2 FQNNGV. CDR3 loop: CASSLSMAGYNEQFF. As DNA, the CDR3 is TGTGCCAGCAGCTTAAGTATGGCGGGTTACAATGAGCAGTTCTTC.

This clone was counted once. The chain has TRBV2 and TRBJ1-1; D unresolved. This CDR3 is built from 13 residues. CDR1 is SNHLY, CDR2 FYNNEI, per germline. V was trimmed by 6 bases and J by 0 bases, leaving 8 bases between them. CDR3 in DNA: TGTGCCAGCAGGTGGGAGATGAACACTGAAGCTTTCTTT. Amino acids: CASRWEMNTEAFF.

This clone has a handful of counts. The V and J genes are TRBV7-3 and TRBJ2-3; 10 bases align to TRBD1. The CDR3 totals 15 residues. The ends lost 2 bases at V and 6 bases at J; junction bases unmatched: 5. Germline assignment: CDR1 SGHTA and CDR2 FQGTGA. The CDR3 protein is CASSLATGGADTQYF. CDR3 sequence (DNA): TGTGCCAGCAGCTTAGCGACAGGGGGCGCGGATACGCAGTATTTT. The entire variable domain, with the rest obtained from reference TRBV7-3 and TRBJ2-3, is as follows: GAGVSQTPSNKVTEKGKYVELRCDPISGHTALYWYRQSLGQGPEFLIYFQGTGAADDSGLPNDRFFAVRPEGSVSTLKIQRTERGDSAVYLCASSLATGGADTQYFGPGTRLTVL.

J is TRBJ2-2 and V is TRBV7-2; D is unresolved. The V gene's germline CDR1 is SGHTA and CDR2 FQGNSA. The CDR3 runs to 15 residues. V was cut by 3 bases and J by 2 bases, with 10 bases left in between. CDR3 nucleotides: TGTGCCAGCAGCTTGTCGGCGGCAAACACCGGGGAGCTGTTTTTT. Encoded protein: CASSLSAANTGELFF.

The CDR3 reads CASSTPRPGPETQYF. As DNA, the CDR3 is TGTGCCAGCAGTACCCCAAGACCGGGTCCGGAGACCCAGTACTTC. The V call is TRBV25-1, the J call TRBJ2-5, with D unclear. The CDR3 totals 15 residues. Germline CDR1 is MGHDK and CDR2 is SYGVNS. The V end was cut by 5 bases, the J end by 5 bases, with 18 bases between.

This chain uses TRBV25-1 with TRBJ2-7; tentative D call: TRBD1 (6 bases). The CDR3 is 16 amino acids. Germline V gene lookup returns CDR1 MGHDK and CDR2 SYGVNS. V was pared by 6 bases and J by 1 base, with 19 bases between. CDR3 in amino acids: CASSPPPGTPSYEQYV. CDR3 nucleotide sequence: TGTGCCAGCAGCCCTCCTCCCGGGACACCTTCCTACGAGCAGTACGTC.